One sample yielded the 12 T cell receptor beta chains listed below, sequenced in a study of CD8+ T cells in alopecia areata. Following RNA extraction, reverse transcription yielded cDNA that acted as the sequencing template. The repertoire was sequenced with immunoSEQ multiplex PCR; TCRdb's copy has only in-frame clones and lacks some. The table records over 150,000 clones, 60% of them present only once. Indicated treatment: oral pan-JAK inhibitor, 5-10 mg twice daily. The starting material was CD4+ T cells sorted from blood, obtained at week 4, from a patient treated with tofacitinib. All receptors come from a human donor with alopecia areata.

The chain combines TRBV7-2 with TRBJ2-7, with D perhaps matching TRBD2 (5 bases). The V gene's germline CDR1 is SGHTA and CDR2 FQGNSA. Trimming removed 4 bases from V and 7 bases from J, with 14 bases in between. This CDR3 spans 13 amino acids. CDR3 loop: CASSSPGYREQYF. The CDR3, as DNA: TGTGCCAGCAGCTCACCGGGGTATCGAGAGCAGTACTTC.

CDR3 in DNA: TGTGCCAGCAGCACTTACTATGGCTACACCTTC. It translates to CASSTYYGYTF. The gene calls are TRBV5-6 and TRBJ1-2; D uncertain. The CDR3 spans 11 residues. V lost 4 bases and J lost 3, with 4 bases in between. CDR1 and CDR2 from the germline V gene are SGHDT and YYEEEE.

This clone was seen more than once but under ten times. The V call is TRBV5-1, the J call TRBJ2-3; D perhaps matches TRBD2 (6 bases). From germline, CDR1 is SGHRS and CDR2 YFSETQ. This CDR3 spans 15 amino acids. Trimming stripped 4 bases from V and 2 bases from J, with 14 bases between. Here the CDR3 reads CASSPRDSYTDTQYF. The CDR3, as DNA: TGCGCCAGCAGCCCAAGGGACTCTTACACAGATACGCAGTATTTT.

The chain employs TRBV19 and TRBJ1-5; D is possibly TRBD1 (6 bases). CDR1 and CDR2 from the germline V gene are LNHDA and SQIVND (reference sequence). Between the trimmed V and J ends, which lost 1 base and 7 bases, there was a span of 14 bases. This CDR3 has 15 amino acids. This CDR3 is CASSIAKGGSQPQHF. CDR3 bases: TGTGCCAGTAGTATAGCTAAGGGGGGATCACAGCCCCAGCATTTT.

The V gene is TRBV7-2, the J gene TRBJ2-5; D possibly corresponds to TRBD1 (5 bases). Germline lookup yields CDR1 SGHTA and CDR2 FQGNSA. Trimming removed 5 bases from V and 2 bases from J, with 12 bases in between. The CDR3 is 14 amino acids. CDR3 loop: CASSQRGRQETQYF. The CDR3 bases are TGTGCCAGCAGCCAAAGGGGCAGACAAGAGACCCAGTACTTC.

This clone is a singleton in its sample. The gene calls are TRBV11-2 and TRBJ2-3; perhaps TRBD2 as D (6 bases). This CDR3 has 14 residues. Between the trimmed V and J ends, which lost 3 bases and 5 bases, there was a span of 12 bases. Germline V gene lookup returns CDR1 SGHAT and CDR2 FQNNGV. CDR3 protein: CASSFGSEIDTQYF. The DNA for the CDR3 is TGTGCCAGCAGCTTCGGGAGCGAGATAGATACGCAGTATTTT.

The rearrangement joins TRBV2 to TRBJ2-1; D gene uncertain. Germline V CDR1 and CDR2: SNHLY, FYNNEI. V was trimmed by 3 bases and J by 11 bases, leaving 11 bases between them. The CDR3 totals 12 residues. Here the CDR3 reads CASSEVEPKQFF. CDR3 bases: TGTGCCAGCAGTGAGGTTGAGCCTAAGCAGTTCTTC.

The V gene is TRBV30, the J gene TRBJ2-5, with TRBD2 matching 9 bases. There are 15 residues in the CDR3. The ends lost 0 bases at V and 4 bases at J; junction bases unmatched: 6. CDR1 and CDR2 from the germline V gene are GTSNPN and SVGIG (reference sequence). This CDR3 is CAWSVLAGAGETQYF. CDR3 nucleotides: TGTGCCTGGAGTGTTTTAGCGGGAGCGGGAGAGACCCAGTACTTC.

This chain joins TRBV5-4 and TRBJ1-2, with a possible D match to TRBD1 (6 bases). V shed 2 bases and J shed 6 bases, with 14 bases lying between them. The germline gives CDR1 SGHNT, CDR2 YYREEE (reference sequence). The CDR3 totals 14 residues. The CDR3 DNA follows: TGTGCCAGCAGCTTAAGGACAGTCCCTCATGGCTACACCTTC. As protein: CASSLRTVPHGYTF.

The V and J genes are TRBV29-1 and TRBJ2-3; perhaps TRBD2 as D (7 bases). V lost 1 base and J lost 5, with 19 bases in between. The germline gives CDR1 SQVTM, CDR2 ANQGSEA. The CDR3 is 16 amino acids. The CDR3 sequence: CSVEGAVGGRRDTQYF. Here the CDR3 DNA reads TGCAGCGTTGAAGGGGCCGTGGGGGGGCGCAGAGATACGCAGTATTTT.

J is TRBJ1-4 and V is TRBV30; D is unclear. The germline V and J ends were trimmed by 1 base and 3 bases, with 6 bases remaining between them. The CDR3 length is 13 residues. Germline CDR1 GTSNPN, CDR2 SVGIG (reference sequence). CDR3 in DNA: TGTGCCTGGAGTGAGGACTCTAATGAAAAACTGTTTTTT. It yields the protein CAWSEDSNEKLFF. Combining the CDR3 with reference TRBV30 and TRBJ1-4 gives the whole variable domain SQTIHQWPATLVQPVGSPLSLECTVEGTSNPNLYWYRQAAGRGLQLLFYSVGIGQISSEVPQNLSASRPQDRQFILSSKKLLLSDSGFYLCAWSEDSNEKLFFGSGTQLSVL.

A few counts support this clone. Other DNA sequences of this sample code for an identical CDR3. The chain links TRBV14 to TRBJ2-3; 8 nucleotides agree with TRBD2. There are 16 residues in the CDR3. Germline V gene data show CDR1 as SGHDN and CDR2 as FVKESK. The ends lost 2 bases at V and 0 bases at J; junction bases unmatched: 4. CDR3 amino acids: CASSQNTGGSTDTQYF. The CDR3 coding sequence is TGTGCCAGCAGCCAAAATACGGGAGGGAGCACAGATACGCAGTATTTT. The entire variable domain, with the rest obtained from reference TRBV14 and TRBJ2-3, is as follows: EAGVTQFPSHSVIEKGQTVTLRCDPISGHDNLYWYRRVMGKEIKFLLHFVKESKQDESGMPNNRFLAERTGGTYSTLKVQPAELEDSGVYFCASSQNTGGSTDTQYFGPGTRLTVL.